Reported below is one T cell receptor (beta chain). This sample was included in a study of blood T cell repertoires in COVID-19. In the original analysis: Amplified reference gene primers provided the basis for estimating nucleated cell counts. TCRdb's table, derived via immunoSEQ multiplex PCR, lists solely in-frame clones and lacks some. The V and J calls and clone size were taken over from that table, and D and trimming were inferred from the DNA. Altogether some 260,000 clones are present, around 87% being singletons, with the ten largest covering under 6.5%. Recruits, aged roughly 18 to 100 years, lived in roughly 22 US areas. Researchers sorted participants into cohorts using their self-reported clinical history. This receptor was obtained from a young woman with acute COVID-19. Source material: PBMCs or T cells enriched from blood (not recorded which).

The CDR3 loop reads CSVDHGGLYNEQFF. CDR3 DNA sequence: TGCAGCGTTGATCATGGGGGACTTTACAATGAGCAGTTCTTC. The rearrangement links TRBV29-1 to TRBJ2-1, with TRBD2 as a possible D gene (6 bases). Between the trimmed V and J ends, which lost 3 bases and 4 bases, there was a span of 13 bases. The CDR3 has 14 amino acids. In germline, CDR1 is SQVTM, CDR2 ANQGSEA.